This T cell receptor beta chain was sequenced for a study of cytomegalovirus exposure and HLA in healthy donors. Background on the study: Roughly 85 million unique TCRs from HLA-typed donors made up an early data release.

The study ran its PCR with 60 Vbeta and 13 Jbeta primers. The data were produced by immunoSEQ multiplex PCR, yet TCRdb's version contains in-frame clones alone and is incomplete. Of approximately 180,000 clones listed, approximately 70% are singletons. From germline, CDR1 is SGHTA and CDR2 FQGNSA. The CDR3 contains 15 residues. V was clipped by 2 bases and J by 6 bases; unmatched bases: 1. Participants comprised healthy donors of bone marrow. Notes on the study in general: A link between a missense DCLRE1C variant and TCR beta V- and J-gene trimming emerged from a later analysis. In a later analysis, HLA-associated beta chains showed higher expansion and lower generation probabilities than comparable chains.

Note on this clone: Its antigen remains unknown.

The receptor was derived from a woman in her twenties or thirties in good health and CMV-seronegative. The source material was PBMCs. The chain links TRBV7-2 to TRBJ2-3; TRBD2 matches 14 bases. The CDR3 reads CASSLRTSGRDTQYF. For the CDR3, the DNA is TGTGCCAGCAGCTTACGGACTAGCGGGAGGGATACGCAGTATTTT. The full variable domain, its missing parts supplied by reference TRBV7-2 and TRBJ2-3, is GAGVSQSPSNKVTEKGKDVELRCDPISGHTALYWYRQSLGQGLEFLIYFQGNSAPDKSGLPSDRFSAERTGGSVSTLTIQRTQQEDSAVYLCASSLRTSGRDTQYFGPGTRLTVL.